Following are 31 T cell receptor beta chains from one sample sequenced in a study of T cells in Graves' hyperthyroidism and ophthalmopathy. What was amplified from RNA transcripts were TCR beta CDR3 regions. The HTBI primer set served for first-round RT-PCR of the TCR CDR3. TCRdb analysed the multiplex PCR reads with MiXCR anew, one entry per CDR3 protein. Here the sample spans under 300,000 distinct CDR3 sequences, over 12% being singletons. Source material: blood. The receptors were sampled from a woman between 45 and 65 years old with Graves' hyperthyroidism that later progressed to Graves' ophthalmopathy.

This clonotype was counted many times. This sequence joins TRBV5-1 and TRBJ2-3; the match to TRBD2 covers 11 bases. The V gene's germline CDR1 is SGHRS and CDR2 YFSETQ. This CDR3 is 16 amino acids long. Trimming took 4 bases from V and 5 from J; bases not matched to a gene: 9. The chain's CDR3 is CASSKSSGRLGDTQYF. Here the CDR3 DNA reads TGCGCCAGCAGCAAATCTAGCGGGAGGCTGGGAGATACGCAGTATTTT.

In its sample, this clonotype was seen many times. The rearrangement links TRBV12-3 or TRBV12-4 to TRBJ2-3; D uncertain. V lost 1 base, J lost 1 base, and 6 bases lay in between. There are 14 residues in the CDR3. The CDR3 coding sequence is TGTGCCAGCAGTTTAGACCCAGGCACAGATACGCAGTATTTT. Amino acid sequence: CASSLDPGTDTQYF.

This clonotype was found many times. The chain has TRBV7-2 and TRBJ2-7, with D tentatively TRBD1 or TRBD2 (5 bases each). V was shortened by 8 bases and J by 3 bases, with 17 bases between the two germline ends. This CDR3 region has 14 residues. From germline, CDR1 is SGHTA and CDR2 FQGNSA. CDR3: CASREPGRGYEQYF. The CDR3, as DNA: TGTGCCAGCCGAGAGCCGGGACGGGGCTACGAGCAGTACTTC.

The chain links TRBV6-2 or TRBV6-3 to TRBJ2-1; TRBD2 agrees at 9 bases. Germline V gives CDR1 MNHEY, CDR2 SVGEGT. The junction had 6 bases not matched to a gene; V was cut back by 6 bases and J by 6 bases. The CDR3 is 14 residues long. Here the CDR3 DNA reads TGTGCCAGCAGCCCGGGACTAGCATTCAATGAGCAGTTCTTC. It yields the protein CASSPGLAFNEQFF.

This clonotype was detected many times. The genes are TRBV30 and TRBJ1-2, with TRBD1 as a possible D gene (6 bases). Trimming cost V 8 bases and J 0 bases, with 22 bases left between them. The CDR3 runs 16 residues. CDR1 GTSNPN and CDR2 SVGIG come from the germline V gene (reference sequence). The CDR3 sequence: CAQQGRMGLANYGYTF. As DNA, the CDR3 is TGTGCCCAACAGGGCCGGATGGGGCTTGCTAACTATGGCTACACCTTC.

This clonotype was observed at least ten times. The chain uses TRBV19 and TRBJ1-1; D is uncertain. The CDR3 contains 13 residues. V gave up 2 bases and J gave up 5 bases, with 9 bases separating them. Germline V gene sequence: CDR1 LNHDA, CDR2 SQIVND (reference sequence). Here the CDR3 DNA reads TGTGCCAGTAGTATACCGGGCCGTACTGAAGCTTTCTTT. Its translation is CASSIPGRTEAFF.

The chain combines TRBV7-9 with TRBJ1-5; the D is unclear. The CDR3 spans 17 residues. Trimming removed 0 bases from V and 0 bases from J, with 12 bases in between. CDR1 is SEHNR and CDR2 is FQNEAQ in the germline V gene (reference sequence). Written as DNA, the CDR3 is TGTGCCAGCAGCTTAGCGATGGCAGTAGATAGCAATCAGCCCCAGCATTTT. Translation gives CASSLAMAVDSNQPQHF.

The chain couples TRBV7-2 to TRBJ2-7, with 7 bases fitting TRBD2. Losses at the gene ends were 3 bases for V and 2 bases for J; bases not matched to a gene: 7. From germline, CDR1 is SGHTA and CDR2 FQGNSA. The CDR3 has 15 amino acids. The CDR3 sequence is CASSFSGSRTYEQYF. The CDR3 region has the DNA TGTGCCAGCAGCTTTAGCGGGTCCAGAACCTACGAGCAGTACTTC.

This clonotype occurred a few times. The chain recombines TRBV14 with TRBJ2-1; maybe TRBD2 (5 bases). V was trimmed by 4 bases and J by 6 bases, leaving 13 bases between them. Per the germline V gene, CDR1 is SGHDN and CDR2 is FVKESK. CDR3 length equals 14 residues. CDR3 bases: TGTGCCAGCAGCCCCGGTGGGAGCCCCAATGAGCAGTTCTTC. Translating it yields CASSPGGSPNEQFF.

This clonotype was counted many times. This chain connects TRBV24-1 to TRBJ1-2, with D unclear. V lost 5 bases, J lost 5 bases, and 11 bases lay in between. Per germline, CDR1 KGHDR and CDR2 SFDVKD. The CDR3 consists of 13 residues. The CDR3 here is CATSAGRPYGYTF. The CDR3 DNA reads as TGTGCCACCAGTGCGGGAAGACCATATGGCTACACCTTC.

The CDR3 protein is CSARAGGANTEAFF. The CDR3 nucleotides read TGCAGTGCTAGAGCGGGGGGGGCGAACACTGAAGCTTTCTTT. The rearrangement joins TRBV20-1 to TRBJ1-1; weak D call: TRBD1 (6 bases). Looked up from germline, CDR1 is DFQATT and CDR2 is SNEGSKA (reference sequence). Trimming cost V 1 base and J 1 base, with 10 bases left between them. This CDR3 is built from 14 residues.

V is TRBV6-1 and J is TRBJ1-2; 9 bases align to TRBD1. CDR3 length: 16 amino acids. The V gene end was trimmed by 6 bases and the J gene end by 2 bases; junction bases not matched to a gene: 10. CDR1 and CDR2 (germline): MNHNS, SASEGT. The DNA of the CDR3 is TGTGCCAGCAGAGCCAGTAGTGGGACAGGGAACTATGGCTACACCTTC. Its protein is CASRASSGTGNYGYTF.

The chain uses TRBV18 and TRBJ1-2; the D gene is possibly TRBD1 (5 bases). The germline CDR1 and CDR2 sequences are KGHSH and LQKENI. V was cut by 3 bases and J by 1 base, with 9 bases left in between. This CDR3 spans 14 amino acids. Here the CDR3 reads CASSPSGLNYGYTF. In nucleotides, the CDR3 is TGTGCCAGCTCACCTTCGGGACTTAACTATGGCTACACCTTC.

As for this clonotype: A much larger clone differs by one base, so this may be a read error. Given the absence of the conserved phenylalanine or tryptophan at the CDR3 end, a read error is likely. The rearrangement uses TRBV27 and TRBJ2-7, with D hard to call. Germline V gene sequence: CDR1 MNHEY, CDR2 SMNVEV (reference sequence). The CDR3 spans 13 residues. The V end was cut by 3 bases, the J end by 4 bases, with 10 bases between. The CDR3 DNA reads TGTGCCAGCAGTTTTGGTAGCCCATACGAGCAGTACCTC. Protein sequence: CASSFGSPYEQYL.

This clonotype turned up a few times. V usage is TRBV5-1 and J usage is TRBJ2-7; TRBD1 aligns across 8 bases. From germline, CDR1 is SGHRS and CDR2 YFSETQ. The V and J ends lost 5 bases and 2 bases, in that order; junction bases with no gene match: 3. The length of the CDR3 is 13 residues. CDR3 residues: CASRMTGAYEQYF. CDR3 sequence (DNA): TGCGCCAGCAGGATGACAGGGGCCTACGAGCAGTACTTC.

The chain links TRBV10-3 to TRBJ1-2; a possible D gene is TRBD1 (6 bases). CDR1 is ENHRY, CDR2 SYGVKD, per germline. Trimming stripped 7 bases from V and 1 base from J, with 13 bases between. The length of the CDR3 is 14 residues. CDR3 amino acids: CAITPDSLNYGYTF. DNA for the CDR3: TGTGCCATCACCCCGGACAGCCTTAACTATGGCTACACCTTC.

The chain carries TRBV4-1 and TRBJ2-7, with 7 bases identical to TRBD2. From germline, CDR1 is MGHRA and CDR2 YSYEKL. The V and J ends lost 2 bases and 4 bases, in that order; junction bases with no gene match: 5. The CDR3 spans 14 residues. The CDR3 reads CASSQFSGKYEQYF. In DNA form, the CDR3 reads TGCGCCAGCAGCCAATTCAGCGGGAAGTACGAGCAGTACTTC.

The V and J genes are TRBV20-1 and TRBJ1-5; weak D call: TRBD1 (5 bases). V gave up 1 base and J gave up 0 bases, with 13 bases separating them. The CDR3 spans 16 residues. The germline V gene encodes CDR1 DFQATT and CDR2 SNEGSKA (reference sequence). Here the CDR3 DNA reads TGCAGTGCTAGAGGCCGGGGACGGACTAGCAATCAGCCCCAGCATTTT. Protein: CSARGRGRTSNQPQHF.

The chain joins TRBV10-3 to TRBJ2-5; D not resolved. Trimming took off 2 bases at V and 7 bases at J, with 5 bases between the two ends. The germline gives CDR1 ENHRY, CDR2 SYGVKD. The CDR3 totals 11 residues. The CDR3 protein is CAISEDGTQYF. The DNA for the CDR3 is TGTGCCATCAGTGAGGACGGGACCCAGTACTTC.

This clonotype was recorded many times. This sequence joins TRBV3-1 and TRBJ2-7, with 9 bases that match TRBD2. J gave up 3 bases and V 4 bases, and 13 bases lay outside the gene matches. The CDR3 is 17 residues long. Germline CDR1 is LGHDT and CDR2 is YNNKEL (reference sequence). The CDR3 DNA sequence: TGTGCCAGCAGCCCCGGGGCTGGCGGGAGGGCACTCTACGAGCAGTACTTC. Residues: CASSPGAGGRALYEQYF.

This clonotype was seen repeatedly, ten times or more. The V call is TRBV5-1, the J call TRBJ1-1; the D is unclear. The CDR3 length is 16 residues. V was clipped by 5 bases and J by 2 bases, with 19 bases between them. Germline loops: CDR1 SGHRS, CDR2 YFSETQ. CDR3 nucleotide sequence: TGCGCCAGCAGGAAAGGCAGAGGAATGTTCAACACTGAAGCTTTCTTT. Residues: CASRKGRGMFNTEAFF.

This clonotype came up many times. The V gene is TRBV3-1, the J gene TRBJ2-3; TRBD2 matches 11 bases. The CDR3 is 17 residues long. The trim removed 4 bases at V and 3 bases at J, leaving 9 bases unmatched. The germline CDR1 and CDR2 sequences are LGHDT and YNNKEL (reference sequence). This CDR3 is CASSRLPGTSGTDTQYF. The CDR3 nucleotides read TGTGCCAGCAGCCGACTTCCCGGGACTAGCGGAACAGATACGCAGTATTTT.

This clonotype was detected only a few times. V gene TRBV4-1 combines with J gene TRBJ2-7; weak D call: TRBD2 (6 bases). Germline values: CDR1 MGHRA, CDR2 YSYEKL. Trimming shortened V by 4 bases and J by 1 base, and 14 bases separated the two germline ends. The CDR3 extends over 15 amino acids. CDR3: CASSPRDSRSYEQYF. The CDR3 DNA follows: TGCGCCAGCAGCCCTCGGGACTCACGATCCTACGAGCAGTACTTC.

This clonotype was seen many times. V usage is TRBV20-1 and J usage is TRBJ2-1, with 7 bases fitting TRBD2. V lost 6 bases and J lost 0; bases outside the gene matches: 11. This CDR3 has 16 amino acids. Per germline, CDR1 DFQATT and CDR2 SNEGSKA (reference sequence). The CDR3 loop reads CSASSQAGSSYNEQFF. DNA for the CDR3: TGCAGTGCCAGTTCTCAAGCGGGGAGCTCCTACAATGAGCAGTTCTTC.

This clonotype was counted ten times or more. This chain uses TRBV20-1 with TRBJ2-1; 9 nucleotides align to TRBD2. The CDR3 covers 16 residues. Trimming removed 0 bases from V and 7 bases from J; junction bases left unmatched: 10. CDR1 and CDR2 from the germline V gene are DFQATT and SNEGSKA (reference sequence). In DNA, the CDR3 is TGCAGTGCTAGAGATCCCGCGGGAGGGCAAGCAAATGAGCAGTTCTTC. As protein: CSARDPAGGQANEQFF.

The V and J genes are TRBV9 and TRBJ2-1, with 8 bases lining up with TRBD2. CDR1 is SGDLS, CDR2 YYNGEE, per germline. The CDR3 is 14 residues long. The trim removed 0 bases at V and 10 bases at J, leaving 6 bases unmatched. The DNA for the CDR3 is TGTGCCAGCAGCGTAGAGCCCCGGGGGGGCGAGCAGTTCTTC. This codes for CASSVEPRGGEQFF.

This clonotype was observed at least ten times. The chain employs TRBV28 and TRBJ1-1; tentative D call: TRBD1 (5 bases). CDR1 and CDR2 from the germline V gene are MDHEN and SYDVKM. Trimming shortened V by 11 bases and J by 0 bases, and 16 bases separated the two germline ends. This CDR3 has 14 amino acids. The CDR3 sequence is CAAAPGGMNTEAFF. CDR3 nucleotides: TGTGCCGCAGCCCCGGGGGGTATGAACACTGAAGCTTTCTTT.

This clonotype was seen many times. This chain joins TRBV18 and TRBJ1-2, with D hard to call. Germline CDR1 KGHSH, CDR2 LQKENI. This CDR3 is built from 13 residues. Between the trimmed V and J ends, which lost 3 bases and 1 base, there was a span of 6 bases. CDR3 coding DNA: TGTGCCAGCTCACCCGAGGGTAACTATGGCTACACCTTC. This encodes CASSPEGNYGYTF.

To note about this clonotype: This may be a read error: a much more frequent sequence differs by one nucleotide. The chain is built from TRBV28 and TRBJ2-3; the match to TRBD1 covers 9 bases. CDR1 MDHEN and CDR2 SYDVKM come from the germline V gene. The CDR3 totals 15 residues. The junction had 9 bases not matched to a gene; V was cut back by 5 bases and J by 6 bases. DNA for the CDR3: TGTGCCAGCAGTAAACCGGGACAGGGTGGCGATACGCAGTATTTT. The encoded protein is CASSKPGQGGDTQYF.

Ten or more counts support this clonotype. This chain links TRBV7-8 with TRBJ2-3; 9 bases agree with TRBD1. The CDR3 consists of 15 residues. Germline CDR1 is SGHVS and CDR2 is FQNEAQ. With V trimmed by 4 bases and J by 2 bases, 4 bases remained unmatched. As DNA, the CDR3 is TGTGCCAGCAGCTCCGGGACAGGGTCCACAGATACGCAGTATTTT. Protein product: CASSSGTGSTDTQYF. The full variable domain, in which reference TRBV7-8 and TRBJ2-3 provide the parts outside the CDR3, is GAGVSQSPRYKVAKRGQDVALRCDPISGHVSLFWYQQALGQGPEFLTYFQNEAQLDKSGLPSDRFFAERPEGSVSTLKIQRTQQEDSAVYLCASSSGTGSTDTQYFGPGTRLTVL.

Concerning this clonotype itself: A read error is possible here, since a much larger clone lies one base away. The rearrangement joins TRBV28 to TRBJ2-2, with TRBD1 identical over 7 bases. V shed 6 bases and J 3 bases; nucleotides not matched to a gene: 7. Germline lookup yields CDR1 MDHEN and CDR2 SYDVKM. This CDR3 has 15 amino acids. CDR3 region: CASRNRGKYTGELFF. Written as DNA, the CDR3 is TGTGCCAGCAGAAACAGGGGAAAGTACACCGGGGAGCTGTTTTTT.